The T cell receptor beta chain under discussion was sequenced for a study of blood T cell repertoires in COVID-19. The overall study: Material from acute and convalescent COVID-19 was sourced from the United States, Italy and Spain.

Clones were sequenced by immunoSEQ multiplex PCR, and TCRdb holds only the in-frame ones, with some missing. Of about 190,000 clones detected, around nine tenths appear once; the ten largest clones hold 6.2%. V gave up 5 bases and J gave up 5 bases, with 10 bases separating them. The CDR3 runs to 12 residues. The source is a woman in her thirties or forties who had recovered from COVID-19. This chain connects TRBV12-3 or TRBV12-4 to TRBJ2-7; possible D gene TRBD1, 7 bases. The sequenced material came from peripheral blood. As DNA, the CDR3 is TGTGCCAGCAGTCCAGGGGGGAACGAGCAGTACTTC. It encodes CASSPGGNEQYF.